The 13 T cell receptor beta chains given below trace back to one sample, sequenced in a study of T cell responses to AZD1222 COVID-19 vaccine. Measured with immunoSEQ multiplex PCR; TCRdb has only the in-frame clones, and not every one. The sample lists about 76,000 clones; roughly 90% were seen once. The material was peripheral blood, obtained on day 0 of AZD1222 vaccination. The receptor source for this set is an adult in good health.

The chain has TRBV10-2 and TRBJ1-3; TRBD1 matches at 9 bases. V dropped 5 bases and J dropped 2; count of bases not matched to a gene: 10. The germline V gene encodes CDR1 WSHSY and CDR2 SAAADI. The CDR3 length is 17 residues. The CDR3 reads CASSPGTGRMAGNTIYF. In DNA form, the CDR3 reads TGCGCCAGCAGTCCCGGGACAGGGAGGATGGCTGGAAACACCATATATTTT.

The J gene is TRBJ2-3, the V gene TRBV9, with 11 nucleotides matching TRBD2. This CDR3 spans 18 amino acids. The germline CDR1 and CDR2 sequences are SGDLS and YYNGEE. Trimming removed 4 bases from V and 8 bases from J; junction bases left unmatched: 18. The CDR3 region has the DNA TGTGCCAGCAGCCCCATCCCGGGACTAGCGGCGGCACGGGGTACGCAGTATTTT. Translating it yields CASSPIPGLAAARGTQYF.

CDR3 DNA sequence: TGTGCCAGCAGCCCGAGGGCGGGGCCCACCTACAATGAGCAGTTCTTC. Amino acids: CASSPRAGPTYNEQFF. The J gene is TRBJ2-1, the V gene TRBV4-2; perhaps TRBD2 as D (6 bases). V lost 4 bases and J lost 2, with 15 bases in between. Germline CDR1 reads LGHNA; CDR2 reads YNFKEQ. The CDR3 runs to 16 residues.

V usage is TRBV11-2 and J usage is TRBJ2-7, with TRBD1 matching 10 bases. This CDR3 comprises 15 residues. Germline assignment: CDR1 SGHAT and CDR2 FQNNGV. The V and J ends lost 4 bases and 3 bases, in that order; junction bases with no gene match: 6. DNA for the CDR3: TGTGCCAGCAGCTGGAACCGGGACAGGGGCTACGAGCAGTACTTC. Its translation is CASSWNRDRGYEQYF.

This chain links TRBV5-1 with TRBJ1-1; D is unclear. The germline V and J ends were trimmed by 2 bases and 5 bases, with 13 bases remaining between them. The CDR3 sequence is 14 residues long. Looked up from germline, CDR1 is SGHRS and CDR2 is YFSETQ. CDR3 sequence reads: CASSLERPETEAFF. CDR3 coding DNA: TGCGCCAGCAGCTTAGAGCGGCCGGAGACTGAAGCTTTCTTT.

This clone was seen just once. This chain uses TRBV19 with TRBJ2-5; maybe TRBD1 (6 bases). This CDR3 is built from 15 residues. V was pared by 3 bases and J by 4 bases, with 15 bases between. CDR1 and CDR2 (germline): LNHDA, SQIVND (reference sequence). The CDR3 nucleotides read TGTGCCAGTAGTATCCCCGGCACAGGGAGAGAGACCCAGTACTTC. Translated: CASSIPGTGRETQYF.

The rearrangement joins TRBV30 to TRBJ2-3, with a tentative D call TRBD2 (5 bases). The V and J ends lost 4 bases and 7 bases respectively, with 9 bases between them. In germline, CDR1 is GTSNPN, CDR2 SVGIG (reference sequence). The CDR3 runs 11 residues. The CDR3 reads CAWTIAYTQYF. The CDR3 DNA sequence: TGTGCCTGGACCATAGCGTATACGCAGTATTTT.

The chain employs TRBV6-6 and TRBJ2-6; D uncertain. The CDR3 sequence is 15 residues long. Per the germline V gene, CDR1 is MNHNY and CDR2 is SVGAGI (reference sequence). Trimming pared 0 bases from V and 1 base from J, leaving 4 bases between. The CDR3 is CASSYSISGANVLTF. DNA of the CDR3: TGTGCCAGCAGTTACTCCATTTCTGGGGCCAACGTCCTGACTTTC.

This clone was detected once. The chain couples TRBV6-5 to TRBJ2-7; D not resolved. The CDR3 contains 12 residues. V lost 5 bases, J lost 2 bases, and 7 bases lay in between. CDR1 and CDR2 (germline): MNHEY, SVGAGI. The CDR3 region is CASSQPPYEQYF. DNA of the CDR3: TGTGCCAGCAGTCAACCTCCCTACGAGCAGTACTTC.

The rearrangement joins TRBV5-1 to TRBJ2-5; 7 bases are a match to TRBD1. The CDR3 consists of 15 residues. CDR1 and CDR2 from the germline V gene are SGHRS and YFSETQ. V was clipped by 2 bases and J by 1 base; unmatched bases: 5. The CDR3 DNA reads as TGCGCCAGCAGCTTTGCCAGGGGGTCCCAAGAGACCCAGTACTTC. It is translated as CASSFARGSQETQYF. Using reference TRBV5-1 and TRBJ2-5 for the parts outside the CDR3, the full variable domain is KAGVTQTPRYLIKTRGQQVTLSCSPISGHRSVSWYQQTPGQGLQFLFEYFSETQRNKGNFPGRFSGRQFSNSRSEMNVSTLELGDSALYLCASSFARGSQETQYFGPGTRLLVL.

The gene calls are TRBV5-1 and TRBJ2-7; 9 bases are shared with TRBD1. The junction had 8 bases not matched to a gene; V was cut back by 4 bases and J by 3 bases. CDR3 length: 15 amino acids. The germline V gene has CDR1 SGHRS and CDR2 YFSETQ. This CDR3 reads CASSPGQGLLYEQYV. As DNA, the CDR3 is TGCGCCAGCAGCCCTGGACAGGGGCTACTCTACGAGCAGTACGTC.

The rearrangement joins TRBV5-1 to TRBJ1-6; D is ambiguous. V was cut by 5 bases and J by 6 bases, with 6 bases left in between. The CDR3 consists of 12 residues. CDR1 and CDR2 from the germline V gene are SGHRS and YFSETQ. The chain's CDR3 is CASRLINSPLHF. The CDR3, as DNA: TGCGCCAGCAGACTCATTAATTCACCCCTCCACTTT.

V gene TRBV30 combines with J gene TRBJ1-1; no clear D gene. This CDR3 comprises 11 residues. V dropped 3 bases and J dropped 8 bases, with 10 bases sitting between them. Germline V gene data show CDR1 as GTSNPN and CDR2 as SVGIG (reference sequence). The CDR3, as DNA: TGTGCCTGGAGCTACAAGACAGAAGCTTTCTTT. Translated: CAWSYKTEAFF.